Each of the 4 T cell receptor beta chains below was sequenced from the same sample in a study of regulatory T cells in long-lasting Graves disease. To make TCR beta libraries, researchers used iRepertoire HTBI primers and Arm-PCR of CDR3 regions. Each CDR3 protein is one row after TCRdb ran MiXCR on the multiplex PCR reads. This table has around 400,000 distinct CDR3 sequences, around 16% appearing once. The time point here: newly diagnosed GD, antithyroid drugs for less than 3 months. Making the TCR library involved RNA that had been extracted from PBMCs. In addition, the sample was reused for a study of T cells in Graves' hyperthyroidism and ophthalmopathy.

This specimen consisted of peripheral blood mononuclear cells (PBMCs), obtained at new diagnosis, from a patient treated with antithyroid drugs. The receptor set was obtained from a woman aged 40 to 50 with Graves disease.

The sample holds many counts of this clonotype. CDR3 sequence: CASRKQKSSYEQYF. The CDR3 DNA sequence: TGTGCCAGCAGGAAACAGAAAAGCTCCTACGAGCAGTACTTC. This chain links TRBV6-1 with TRBJ2-7; no firm D call. This CDR3 comprises 14 residues. Germline assignment: CDR1 MNHNS and CDR2 SASEGT. The V end was cut by 6 bases, the J end by 0 bases, with 12 bases between.

This clonotype was detected ten times or more. The V call is TRBV12-5, the J call TRBJ2-3, with a weak D call TRBD1 (5 bases). Germline V lookup: CDR1 LGHNT, CDR2 FRNRAP. There are 17 residues in the CDR3. The V gene lost 0 bases and the J gene lost 1 base, with 14 bases spanning the gap. The CDR3, as DNA: TGTGCTAGTGGTTTGGTACTGACAGTCCGCCGCACAGATACGCAGTATTTT. This codes for CASGLVLTVRRTDTQYF.

This clonotype was found a few times. The rearrangement joins TRBV6-5 to TRBJ2-1; 10 nucleotides agree with TRBD2. Germline CDR1 MNHEY, CDR2 SVGAGI. CDR3 size: 15 residues. The V and J ends lost 6 bases and 8 bases, in that order; junction bases with no gene match: 10. DNA of the CDR3: TGTGCCAGCAGATACCAGCGGGAGGGCGGGTATGAGCAGTTCTTC. This encodes CASRYQREGGYEQFF.

In its sample, this clonotype was seen many times. This chain connects TRBV12-3 or TRBV12-4 to TRBJ2-1; D gene ambiguous. This CDR3 is 14 amino acids long. V lost 2 bases, J lost 9 bases, and 14 bases lay in between. For the CDR3, the DNA is TGTGCCAGCAGTTTACCGGGTATGGTATCTGAGCAGTTCTTC. It translates to CASSLPGMVSEQFF.